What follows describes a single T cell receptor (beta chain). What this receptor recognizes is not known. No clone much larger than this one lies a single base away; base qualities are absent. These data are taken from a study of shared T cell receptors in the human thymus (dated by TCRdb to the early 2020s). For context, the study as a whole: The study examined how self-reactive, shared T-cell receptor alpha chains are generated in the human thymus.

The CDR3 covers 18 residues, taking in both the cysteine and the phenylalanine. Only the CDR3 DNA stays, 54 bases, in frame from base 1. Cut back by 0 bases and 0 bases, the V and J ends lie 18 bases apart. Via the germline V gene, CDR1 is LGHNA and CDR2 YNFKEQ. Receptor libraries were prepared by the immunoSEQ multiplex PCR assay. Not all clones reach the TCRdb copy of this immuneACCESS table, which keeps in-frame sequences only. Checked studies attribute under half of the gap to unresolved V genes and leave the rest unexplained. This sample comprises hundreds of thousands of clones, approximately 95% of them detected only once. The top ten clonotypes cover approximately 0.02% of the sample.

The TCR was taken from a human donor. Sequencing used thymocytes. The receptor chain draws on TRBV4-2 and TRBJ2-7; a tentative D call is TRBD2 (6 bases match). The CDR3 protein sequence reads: CASSQDKTGVRSSYEQYF. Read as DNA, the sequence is TGTGCCAGCAGCCAAGATAAGACGGGAGTAAGGAGCTCCTACGAGCAGTACTTC.